The clone carrying this T cell receptor beta chain was seen ten or more times. The ends were cut back, 0 bases at V and 4 bases at J, with 12 bases in the middle. The CDR3 has 15 amino acids. In germline, CDR1 is MNHEY, CDR2 SVGAGI. It was RNA transcripts that yielded the amplified TCR beta CDR3 regions. In the first-round RT-PCR of the TCR CDR3, the HTBI primer set was used. TCRdb independently ran MiXCR on the multiplex PCR reads; one entry per CDR3 protein. The profile shows 370,000 or so distinct CDR3 sequences, roughly 14% of them singletons. The data were taken from a study of T cells in Graves' hyperthyroidism and ophthalmopathy.

The clonotype originates from a woman between 18 and 29 years old with Graves' hyperthyroidism that later progressed to Graves' ophthalmopathy. The chain joins TRBV6-5 to TRBJ1-2, with TRBD1 as a possible D gene (5 bases). The material sequenced was blood. The CDR3 DNA sequence: TGTGCCAGCAGTTACTCCACCTCAGGGCTCTATGGCTACACCTTC. Translated: CASSYSTSGLYGYTF.